Included here is one TCR beta chain sequence, with context. TCRdb's table, derived via immunoSEQ multiplex PCR, lists solely in-frame clones and lacks some. Of 90,000 to 150,000 clones in the sample, about 83% were seen once. The data were taken from a study of cytomegalovirus exposure and HLA in healthy donors. This CDR3 is built from 17 residues. From germline, CDR1 is SSHAT and CDR2 FNYEAQ (reference sequence). The trim removed 3 bases at V and 0 bases at J, leaving 4 bases unmatched. The source of this sequence is a man aged 18 to 30 in good health and CMV-seronegative. The sequencing sample was made of PBMCs. The rearrangement links TRBV7-7 to TRBJ2-2; 10 bases agree with TRBD2. The CDR3 region is CASSLRTSGPNTGELFF. CDR3 in DNA: TGTGCCAGCAGCTTGAGGACTAGCGGTCCGAACACCGGGGAGCTGTTTTTT. Full variable domain (outside the CDR3, taken from reference TRBV7-7 and TRBJ2-2): GAGVSQSPRYKVTKRGQDVTLRCDPISSHATLYWYQQALGQGPEFLTYFNYEAQPDKSGLPSDRFSAERPEGSISTLTIQRTEQRDSAMYRCASSLRTSGPNTGELFFGEGSRLTVL.